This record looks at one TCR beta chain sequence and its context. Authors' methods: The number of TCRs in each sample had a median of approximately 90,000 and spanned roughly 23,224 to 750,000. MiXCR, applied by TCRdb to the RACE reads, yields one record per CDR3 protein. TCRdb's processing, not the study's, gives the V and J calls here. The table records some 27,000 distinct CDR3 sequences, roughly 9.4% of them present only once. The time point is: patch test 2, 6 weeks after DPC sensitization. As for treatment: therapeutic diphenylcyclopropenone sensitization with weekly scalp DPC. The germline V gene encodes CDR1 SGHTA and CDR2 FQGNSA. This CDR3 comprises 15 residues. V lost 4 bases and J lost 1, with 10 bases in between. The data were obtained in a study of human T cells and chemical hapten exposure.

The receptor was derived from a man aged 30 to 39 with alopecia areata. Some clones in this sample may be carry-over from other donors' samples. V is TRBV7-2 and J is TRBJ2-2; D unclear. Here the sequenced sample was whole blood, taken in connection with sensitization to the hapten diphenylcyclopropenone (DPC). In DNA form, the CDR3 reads TGTGCCAGCAGCTCCGGCCGCGTGAACACCGGGGAGCTGTTTTTT. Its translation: CASSSGRVNTGELFF. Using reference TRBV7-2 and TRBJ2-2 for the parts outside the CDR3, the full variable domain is GAGVSQSPSNKVTEKGKDVELRCDPISGHTALYWYRQSLGQGLEFLIYFQGNSAPDKSGLPSDRFSAERTGGSVSTLTIQRTQQEDSAVYLCASSSGRVNTGELFFGEGSRLTVL.